This record concerns one T cell receptor (beta chain) sequence. Its antigen remains unidentified. This entry comes from a study of OX40 agonist ivuxolimab in advanced cancers. Study-wide context: Clinicians treated patients with ivuxolimab, an agonistic anti-OX40 (CD134) antibody. Three patients, one with hepatocellular carcinoma and two with cutaneous melanoma, achieved partial responses.

Findings of the study overall: Partial responders treated at 0.1-3.0 mg/kg exhibited clonal expansion among the lowest measured.

Sampled blood was obtained at baseline, cycle 4 day 1, and cycle 7 day 1. Only in-frame clones appear in the TCRdb table, and some are missing; sequencing was by immunoSEQ multiplex PCR. The data hold about 89,000 clones, with around 94% observed a single time. The specimen comprised CD4+ or CD8+ T cells sorted from blood, sampled in a trial of the OX40 agonist ivuxolimab. The TCR comes from an adult with an advanced solid tumor such as melanoma, head and neck, liver or kidney cancer.

The CDR3 nucleotides are TGTGCCTGGAGTGTTGGCCCTGACGGCTACACTGAAGCTTTCTTT. Translation: CAWSVGPDGYTEAFF. V and J are TRBV30 and TRBJ1-1; D is unclear. CDR3 length equals 15 residues. V lost 0 bases and J lost 3, with 14 bases in between. In germline, CDR1 is GTSNPN, CDR2 SVGIG (reference sequence).